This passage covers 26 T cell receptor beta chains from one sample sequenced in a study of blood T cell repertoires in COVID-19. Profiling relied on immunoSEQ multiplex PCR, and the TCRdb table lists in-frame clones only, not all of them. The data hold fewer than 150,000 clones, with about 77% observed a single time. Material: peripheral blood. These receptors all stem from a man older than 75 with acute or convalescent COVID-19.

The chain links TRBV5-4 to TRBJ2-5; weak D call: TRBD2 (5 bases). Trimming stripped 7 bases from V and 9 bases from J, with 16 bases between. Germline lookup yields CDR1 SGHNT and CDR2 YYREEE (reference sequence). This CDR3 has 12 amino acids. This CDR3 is CASWTPGMAQYF. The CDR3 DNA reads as TGTGCCAGCTGGACTCCCGGAATGGCCCAGTACTTC.

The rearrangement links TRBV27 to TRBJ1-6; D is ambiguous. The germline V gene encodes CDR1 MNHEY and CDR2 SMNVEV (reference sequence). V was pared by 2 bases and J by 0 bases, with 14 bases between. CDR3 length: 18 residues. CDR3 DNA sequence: TGTGCCAGCAGTTTACTCCCCTCATCGAGCTCCTATAATTCACCCCTCCACTTT. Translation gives CASSLLPSSSSYNSPLHF.

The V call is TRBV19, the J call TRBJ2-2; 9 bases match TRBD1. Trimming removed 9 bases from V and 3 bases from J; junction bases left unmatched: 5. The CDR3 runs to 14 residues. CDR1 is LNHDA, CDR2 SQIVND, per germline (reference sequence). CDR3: CASAQGADTGELFF. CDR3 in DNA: TGTGCCAGCGCACAGGGGGCGGACACCGGGGAGCTGTTTTTT.

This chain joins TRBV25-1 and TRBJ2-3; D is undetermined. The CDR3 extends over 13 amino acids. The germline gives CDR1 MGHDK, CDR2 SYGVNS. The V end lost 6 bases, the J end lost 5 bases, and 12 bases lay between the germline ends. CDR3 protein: CASRYGALDTQYF. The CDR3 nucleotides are TGTGCCAGCAGGTACGGAGCGTTAGATACGCAGTATTTT. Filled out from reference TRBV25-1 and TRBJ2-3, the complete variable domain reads EADIYQTPRYLVIGTGKKITLECSQTMGHDKMYWYQQDPGMELHLIHYSYGVNSTEKGDLSSESTVSRIRTEHFPLTLESARPSHTSQYLCASRYGALDTQYFGPGTRLTVL.

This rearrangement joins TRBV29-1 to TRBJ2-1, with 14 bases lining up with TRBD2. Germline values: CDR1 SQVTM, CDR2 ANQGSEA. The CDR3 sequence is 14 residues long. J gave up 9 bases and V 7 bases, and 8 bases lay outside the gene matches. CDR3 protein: CSGETSGGGFEQFF. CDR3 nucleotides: TGCAGCGGAGAGACTAGCGGGGGGGGCTTTGAGCAGTTCTTC.

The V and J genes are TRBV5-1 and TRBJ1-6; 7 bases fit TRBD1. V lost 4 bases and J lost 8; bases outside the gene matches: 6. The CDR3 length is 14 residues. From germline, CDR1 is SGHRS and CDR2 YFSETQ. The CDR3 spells CASSRTGTDSPLHF. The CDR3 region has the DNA TGCGCCAGCAGCAGGACCGGGACAGATTCACCCCTCCACTTT.

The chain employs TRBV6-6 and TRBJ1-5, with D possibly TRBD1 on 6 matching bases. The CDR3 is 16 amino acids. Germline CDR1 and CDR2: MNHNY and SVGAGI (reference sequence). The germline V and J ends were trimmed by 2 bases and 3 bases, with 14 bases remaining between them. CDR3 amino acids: CASSYPARTDNQPQHF. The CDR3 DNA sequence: TGTGCCAGCAGTTACCCGGCGCGGACAGACAATCAGCCCCAGCATTTT.

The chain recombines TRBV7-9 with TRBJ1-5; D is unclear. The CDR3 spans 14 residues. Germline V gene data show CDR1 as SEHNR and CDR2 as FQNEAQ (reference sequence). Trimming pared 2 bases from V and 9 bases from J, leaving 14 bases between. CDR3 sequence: CASSLSIPGGPQHF. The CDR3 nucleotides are TGTGCCAGCAGCTTATCGATTCCCGGAGGGCCCCAGCATTTT.

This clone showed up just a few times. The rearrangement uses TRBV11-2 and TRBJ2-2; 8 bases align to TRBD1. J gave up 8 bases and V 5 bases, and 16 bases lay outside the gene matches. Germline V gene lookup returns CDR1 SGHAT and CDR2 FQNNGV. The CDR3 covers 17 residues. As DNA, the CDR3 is TGTGCCAGCAGCCTCAACTCAGGGGGCGCGAAGAAGGGGGAGCTGTTTTTT. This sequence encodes CASSLNSGGAKKGELFF.

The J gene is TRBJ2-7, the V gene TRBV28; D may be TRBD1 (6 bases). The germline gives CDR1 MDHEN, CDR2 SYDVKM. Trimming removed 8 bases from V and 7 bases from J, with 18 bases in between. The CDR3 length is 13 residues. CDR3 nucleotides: TGTGCCAGCCGGACAGCCGGAGTGAGGGAGCAGTACTTC. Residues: CASRTAGVREQYF.

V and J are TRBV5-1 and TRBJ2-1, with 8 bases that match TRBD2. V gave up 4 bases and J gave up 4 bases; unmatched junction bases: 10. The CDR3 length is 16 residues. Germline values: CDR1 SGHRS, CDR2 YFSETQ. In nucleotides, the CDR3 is TGCGCCAGCAGCCGCGGTGGCAGCGGGGGTTACAATGAGCAGTTCTTC. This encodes CASSRGGSGGYNEQFF. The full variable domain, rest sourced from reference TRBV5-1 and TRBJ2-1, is KAGVTQTPRYLIKTRGQQVTLSCSPISGHRSVSWYQQTPGQGLQFLFEYFSETQRNKGNFPGRFSGRQFSNSRSEMNVSTLELGDSALYLCASSRGGSGGYNEQFFGPGTRLTVL.

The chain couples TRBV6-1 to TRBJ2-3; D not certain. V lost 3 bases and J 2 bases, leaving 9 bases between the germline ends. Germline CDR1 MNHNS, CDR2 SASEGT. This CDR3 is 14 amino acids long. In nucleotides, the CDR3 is TGTGCCAGCAGTGAGGCTTATTTCACAGATACGCAGTATTTT. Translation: CASSEAYFTDTQYF.

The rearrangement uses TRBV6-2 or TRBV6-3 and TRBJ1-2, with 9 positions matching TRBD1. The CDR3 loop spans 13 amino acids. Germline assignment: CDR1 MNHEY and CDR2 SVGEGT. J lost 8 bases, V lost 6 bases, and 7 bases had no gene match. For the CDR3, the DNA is TGTGCCAGCAGCCAGGGACAGGGTGACGGCTACACCTTC. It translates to CASSQGQGDGYTF.

CDR3 residues: CASSVGQSYGYTF. In nucleotides, the CDR3 is TGTGCCAGCAGCGTAGGACAGTCCTATGGCTACACCTTC. J is TRBJ1-2 and V is TRBV9, with D possibly matching TRBD1 (5 bases). This CDR3 spans 13 amino acids. The V and J ends lost 0 bases and 4 bases respectively, with 7 bases between them. The germline gives CDR1 SGDLS, CDR2 YYNGEE.

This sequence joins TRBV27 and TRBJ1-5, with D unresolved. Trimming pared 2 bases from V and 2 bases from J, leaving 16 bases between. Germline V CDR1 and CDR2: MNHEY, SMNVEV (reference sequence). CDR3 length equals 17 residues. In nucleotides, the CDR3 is TGTGCCAGCAGTTTAAGAGGCTTCGGGGTACGCAATCAGCCCCAGCATTTT. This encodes CASSLRGFGVRNQPQHF.

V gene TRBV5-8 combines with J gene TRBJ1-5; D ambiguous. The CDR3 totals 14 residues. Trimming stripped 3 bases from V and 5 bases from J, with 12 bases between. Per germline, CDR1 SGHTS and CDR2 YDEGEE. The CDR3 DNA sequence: TGTGCCAGCAGCTCGACACTGTCCTATCAGCCCCAGCATTTT. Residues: CASSSTLSYQPQHF.

The CDR3 is CASSIFGGGYTF. CDR3 coding DNA: TGTGCCAGTAGTATTTTCGGGGGAGGCTACACCTTC. This chain uses TRBV19 with TRBJ1-2; a weak D match, TRBD1 (5 bases). Germline values: CDR1 LNHDA, CDR2 SQIVND (reference sequence). The V and J ends lost 3 bases and 8 bases respectively, with 10 bases between them. This CDR3 is built from 12 residues.

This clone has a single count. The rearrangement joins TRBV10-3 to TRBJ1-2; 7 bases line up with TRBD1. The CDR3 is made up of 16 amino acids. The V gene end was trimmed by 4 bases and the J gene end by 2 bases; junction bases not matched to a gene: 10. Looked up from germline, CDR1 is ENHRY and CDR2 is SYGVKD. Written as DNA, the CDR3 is TGTGCCATCAGTGTTGGCAGGGGGTCTGCCAACTATGGCTACACCTTC. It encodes CAISVGRGSANYGYTF.

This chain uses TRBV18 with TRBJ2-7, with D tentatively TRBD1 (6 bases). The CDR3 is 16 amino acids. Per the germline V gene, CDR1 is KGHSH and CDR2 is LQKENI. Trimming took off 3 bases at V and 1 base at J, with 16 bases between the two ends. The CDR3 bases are TGTGCCAGCTCACCGGGAGACAGGCCCGTTTCCTACGAGCAGTACTTC. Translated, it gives CASSPGDRPVSYEQYF. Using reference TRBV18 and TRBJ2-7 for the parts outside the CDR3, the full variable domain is NAGVMQNPRHLVRRRGQEARLRCSPMKGHSHVYWYRQLPEEGLKFMVYLQKENIIDESGMPKERFSAEFPKEGPSILRIQQVVRGDSAAYFCASSPGDRPVSYEQYFGPGTRLTVT.

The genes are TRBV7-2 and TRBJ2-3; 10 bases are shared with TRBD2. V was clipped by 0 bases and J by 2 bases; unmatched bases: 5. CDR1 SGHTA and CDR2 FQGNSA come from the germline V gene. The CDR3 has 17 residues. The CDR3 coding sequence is TGTGCCAGCAGCTTAGCGGCTAGCGGGGGACTCACAGATACGCAGTATTTT. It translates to CASSLAASGGLTDTQYF.

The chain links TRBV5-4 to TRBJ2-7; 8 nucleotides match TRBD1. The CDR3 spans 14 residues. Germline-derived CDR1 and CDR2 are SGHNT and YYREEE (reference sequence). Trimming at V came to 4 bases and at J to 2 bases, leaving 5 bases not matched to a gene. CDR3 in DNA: TGTGCCAGCAGCCCCGGGACAGGCACCTACGAGCAGTACTTC. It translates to CASSPGTGTYEQYF. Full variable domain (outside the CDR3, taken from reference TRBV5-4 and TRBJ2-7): ETGVTQSPTHLIKTRGQQVTLRCSSQSGHNTVSWYQQALGQGPQFIFQYYREEENGRGNFPPRFSGLQFPNYSSELNVNALELDDSALYLCASSPGTGTYEQYFGPGTRLTVT.

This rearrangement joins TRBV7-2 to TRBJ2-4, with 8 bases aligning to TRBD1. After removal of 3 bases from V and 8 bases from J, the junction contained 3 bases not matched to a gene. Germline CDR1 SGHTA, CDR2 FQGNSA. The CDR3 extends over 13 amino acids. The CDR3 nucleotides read TGTGCCAGCAGCTTCCAGACAGGGGACATTCAGTACTTC. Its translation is CASSFQTGDIQYF.

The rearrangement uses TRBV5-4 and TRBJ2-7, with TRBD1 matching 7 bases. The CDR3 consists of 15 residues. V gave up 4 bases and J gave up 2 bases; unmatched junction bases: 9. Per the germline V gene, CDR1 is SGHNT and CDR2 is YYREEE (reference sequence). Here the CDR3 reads CASSTRTGTTYEQYF. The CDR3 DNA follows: TGTGCCAGCAGCACCCGGACAGGAACTACCTACGAGCAGTACTTC.

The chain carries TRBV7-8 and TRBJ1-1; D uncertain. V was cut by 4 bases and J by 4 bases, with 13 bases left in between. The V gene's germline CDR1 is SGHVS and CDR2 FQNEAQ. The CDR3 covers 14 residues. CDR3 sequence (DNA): TGTGCCAGCAGCTCCCGGACGGAGGGCACTGAAGCTTTCTTT. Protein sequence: CASSSRTEGTEAFF.

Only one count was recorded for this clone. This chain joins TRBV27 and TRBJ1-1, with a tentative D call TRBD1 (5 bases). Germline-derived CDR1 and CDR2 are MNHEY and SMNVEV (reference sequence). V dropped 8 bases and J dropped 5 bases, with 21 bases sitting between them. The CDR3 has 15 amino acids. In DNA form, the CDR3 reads TGTGCCAGCGGGGCAGGGTGGGGCCGGTTTACTGAAGCTTTCTTT. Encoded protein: CASGAGWGRFTEAFF.

This chain's CDR3 is CASSLRQFTDTQYF. CDR3 coding DNA: TGTGCCAGCAGTCTAAGACAGTTTACAGATACGCAGTATTTT. The chain is built from TRBV6-6 and TRBJ2-3; D may be TRBD1 (5 bases). This CDR3 is 14 amino acids long. Germline V CDR1 and CDR2: MNHNY, SVGAGI (reference sequence). Deletions cut 5 bases from V and 3 bases from J, with 12 bases between.